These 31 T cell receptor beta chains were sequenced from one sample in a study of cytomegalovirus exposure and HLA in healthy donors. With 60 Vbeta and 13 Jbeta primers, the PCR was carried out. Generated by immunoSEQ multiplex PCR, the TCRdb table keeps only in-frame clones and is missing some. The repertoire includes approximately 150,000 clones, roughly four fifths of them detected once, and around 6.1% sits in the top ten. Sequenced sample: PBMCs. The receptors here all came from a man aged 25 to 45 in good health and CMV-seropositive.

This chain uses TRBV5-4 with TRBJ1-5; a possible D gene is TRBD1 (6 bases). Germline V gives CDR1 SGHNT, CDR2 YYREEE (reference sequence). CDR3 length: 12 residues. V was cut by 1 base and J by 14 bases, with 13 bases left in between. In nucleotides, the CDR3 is TGTGCCAGCAGCTTGTTGGGACAAAGGGAGCATTTT. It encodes CASSLLGQREHF. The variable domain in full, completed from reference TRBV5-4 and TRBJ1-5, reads ETGVTQSPTHLIKTRGQQVTLRCSSQSGHNTVSWYQQALGQGPQFIFQYYREEENGRGNFPPRFSGLQFPNYSSELNVNALELDDSALYLCASSLLGQREHFGDGTRLSIL.

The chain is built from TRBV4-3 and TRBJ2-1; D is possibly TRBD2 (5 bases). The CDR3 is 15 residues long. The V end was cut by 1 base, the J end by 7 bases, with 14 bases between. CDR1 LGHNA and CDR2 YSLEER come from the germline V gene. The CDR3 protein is CASSQAAGRGNEQFF. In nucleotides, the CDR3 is TGCGCCAGCAGCCAAGCTGCAGGTAGAGGGAATGAGCAGTTCTTC.

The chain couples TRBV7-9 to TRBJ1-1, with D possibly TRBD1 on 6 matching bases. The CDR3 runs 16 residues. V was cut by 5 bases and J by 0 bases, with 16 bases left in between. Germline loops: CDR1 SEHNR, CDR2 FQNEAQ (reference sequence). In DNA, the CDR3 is TGTGCCAGCAGCCCCAGATCTTCAGGGGTGAACACTGAAGCTTTCTTT. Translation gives CASSPRSSGVNTEAFF.

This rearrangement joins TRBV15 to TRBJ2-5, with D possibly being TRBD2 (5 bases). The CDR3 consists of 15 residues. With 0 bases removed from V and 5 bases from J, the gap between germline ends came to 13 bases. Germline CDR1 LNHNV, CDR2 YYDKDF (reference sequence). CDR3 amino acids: CATSREGQLEETQYF. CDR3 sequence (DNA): TGTGCCACCAGCAGAGAGGGCCAACTAGAGGAGACCCAGTACTTC.

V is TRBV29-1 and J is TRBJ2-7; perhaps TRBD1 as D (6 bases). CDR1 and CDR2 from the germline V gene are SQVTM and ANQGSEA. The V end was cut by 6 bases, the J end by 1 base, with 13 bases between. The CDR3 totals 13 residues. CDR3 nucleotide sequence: TGCAGCGTCCTCCGGGACACTTCCTACGAGCAGTACTTC. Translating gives CSVLRDTSYEQYF.

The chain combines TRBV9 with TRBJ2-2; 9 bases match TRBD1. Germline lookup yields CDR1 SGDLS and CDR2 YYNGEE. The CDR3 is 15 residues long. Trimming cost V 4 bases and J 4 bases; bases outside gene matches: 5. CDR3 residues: CASSSQGAVTGELFF. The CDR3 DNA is TGTGCCAGCAGCTCACAGGGGGCTGTCACCGGGGAGCTGTTTTTT.

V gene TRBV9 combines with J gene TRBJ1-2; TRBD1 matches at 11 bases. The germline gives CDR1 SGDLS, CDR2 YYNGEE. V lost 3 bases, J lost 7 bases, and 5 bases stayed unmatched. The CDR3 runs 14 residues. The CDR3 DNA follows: TGTGCCAGCAGCGCGGGGGACAGGGGGGGTGGCTACACCTTC. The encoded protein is CASSAGDRGGGYTF. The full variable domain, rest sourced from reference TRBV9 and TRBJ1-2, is DSGVTQTPKHLITATGQRVTLRCSPRSGDLSVYWYQQSLDQGLQFLIQYYNGEERAKGNILERFSAQQFPDLHSELNLSSLELGDSALYFCASSAGDRGGGYTFGSGTRLTVV.

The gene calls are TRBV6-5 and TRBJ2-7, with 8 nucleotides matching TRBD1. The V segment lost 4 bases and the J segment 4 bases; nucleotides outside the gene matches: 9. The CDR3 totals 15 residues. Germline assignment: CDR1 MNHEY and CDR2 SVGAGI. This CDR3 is CASSSPTGVGYEQYF. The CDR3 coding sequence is TGTGCCAGCAGTTCCCCGACAGGGGTAGGATACGAGCAGTACTTC.

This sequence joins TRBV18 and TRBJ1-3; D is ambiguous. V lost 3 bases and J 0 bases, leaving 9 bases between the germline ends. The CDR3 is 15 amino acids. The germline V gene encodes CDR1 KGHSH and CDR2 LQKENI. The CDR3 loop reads CASSPNAVSGNTIYF. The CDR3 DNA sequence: TGTGCCAGCTCACCCAATGCAGTCTCTGGAAACACCATATATTTT.

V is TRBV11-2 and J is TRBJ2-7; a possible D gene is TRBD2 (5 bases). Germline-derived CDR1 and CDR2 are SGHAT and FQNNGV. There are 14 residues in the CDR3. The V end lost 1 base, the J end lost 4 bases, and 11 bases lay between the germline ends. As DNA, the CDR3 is TGTGCCAGCAGCTTAGGGACTCTCTCTTACGAGCAGTACTTC. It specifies CASSLGTLSYEQYF.

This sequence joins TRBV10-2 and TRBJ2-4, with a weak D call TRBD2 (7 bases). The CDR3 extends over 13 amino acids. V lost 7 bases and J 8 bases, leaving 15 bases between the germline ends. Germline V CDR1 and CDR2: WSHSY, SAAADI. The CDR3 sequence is CASTWGAGDIQYF. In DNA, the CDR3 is TGCGCCAGCACCTGGGGGGCGGGAGACATTCAGTACTTC.

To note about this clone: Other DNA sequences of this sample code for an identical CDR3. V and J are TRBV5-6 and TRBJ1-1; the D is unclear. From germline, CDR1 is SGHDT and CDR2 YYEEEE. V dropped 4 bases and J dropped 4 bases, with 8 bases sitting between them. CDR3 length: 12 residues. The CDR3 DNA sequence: TGTGCCAGCAGCCTTAGAGGCACTGAAGCTTTCTTT. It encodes CASSLRGTEAFF.

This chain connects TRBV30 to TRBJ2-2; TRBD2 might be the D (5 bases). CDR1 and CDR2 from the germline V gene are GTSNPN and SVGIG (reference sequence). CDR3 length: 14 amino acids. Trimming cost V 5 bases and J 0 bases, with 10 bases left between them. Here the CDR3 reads CAWSSGANTGELFF. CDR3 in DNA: TGTGCCTGGTCTTCCGGGGCGAACACCGGGGAGCTGTTTTTT.

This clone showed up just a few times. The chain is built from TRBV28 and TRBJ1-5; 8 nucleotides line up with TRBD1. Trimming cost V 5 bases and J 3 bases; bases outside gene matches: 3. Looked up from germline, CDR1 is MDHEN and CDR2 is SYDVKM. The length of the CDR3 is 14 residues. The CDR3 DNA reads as TGTGCCAGCAGTAGGACAGGGAACAATCAGCCCCAGCATTTT. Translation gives CASSRTGNNQPQHF.

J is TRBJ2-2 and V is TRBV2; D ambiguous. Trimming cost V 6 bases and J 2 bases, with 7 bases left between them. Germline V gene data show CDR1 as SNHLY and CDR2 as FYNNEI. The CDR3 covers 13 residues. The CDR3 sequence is CASRLYNTGELFF. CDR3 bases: TGTGCCAGCAGACTATACAACACCGGGGAGCTGTTTTTT.

The CDR3 DNA reads TGTGCCAGCAGAACCGAGCGGGAGGGTACAGATACGCAGTATTTT. As protein: CASRTEREGTDTQYF. V gene TRBV6-5 combines with J gene TRBJ2-3; TRBD2 agrees at 10 bases. The CDR3 is made up of 15 amino acids. J was trimmed by 3 bases and V by 6 bases; bases with no gene match: 6. The germline gives CDR1 MNHEY, CDR2 SVGAGI.

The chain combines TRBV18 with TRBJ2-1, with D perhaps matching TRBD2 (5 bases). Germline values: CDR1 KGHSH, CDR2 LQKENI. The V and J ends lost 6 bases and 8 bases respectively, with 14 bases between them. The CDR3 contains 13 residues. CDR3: CASSGRASDEQFF. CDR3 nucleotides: TGTGCCAGCTCGGGGAGAGCCAGCGATGAGCAGTTCTTC.

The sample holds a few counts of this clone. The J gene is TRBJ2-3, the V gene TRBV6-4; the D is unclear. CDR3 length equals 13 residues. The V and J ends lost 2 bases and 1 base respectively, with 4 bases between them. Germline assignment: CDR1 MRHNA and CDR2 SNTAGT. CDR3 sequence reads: CASSDQGTDTQYF. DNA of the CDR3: TGTGCCAGCAGTGACCAGGGCACAGATACGCAGTATTTT.

CDR3 DNA sequence: TGCGCCAGCAGCCACGAATCGCCAGGGCAATATGGCTACACCTTC. Translated: CASSHESPGQYGYTF. The chain has TRBV4-3 and TRBJ1-2, with D perhaps matching TRBD1 (5 bases). This CDR3 is 15 amino acids long. From germline, CDR1 is LGHNA and CDR2 YSLEER. The V gene lost 3 bases and the J gene lost 5 bases, with 16 bases spanning the gap.

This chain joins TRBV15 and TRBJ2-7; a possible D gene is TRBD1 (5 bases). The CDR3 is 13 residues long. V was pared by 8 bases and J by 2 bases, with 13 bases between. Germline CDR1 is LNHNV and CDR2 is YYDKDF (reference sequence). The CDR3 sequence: CATSGWGTYEQYF. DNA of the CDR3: TGTGCCACCTCCGGTTGGGGCACCTACGAGCAGTACTTC. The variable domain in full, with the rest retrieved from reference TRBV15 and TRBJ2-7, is DAMVIQNPRYQVTQFGKPVTLSCSQTLNHNVMYWYQQKSSQAPKLLFHYYDKDFNNEADTPDNFQSRRPNTSFCFLDIRSPGLGDTAMYLCATSGWGTYEQYFGPGTRLTVT.

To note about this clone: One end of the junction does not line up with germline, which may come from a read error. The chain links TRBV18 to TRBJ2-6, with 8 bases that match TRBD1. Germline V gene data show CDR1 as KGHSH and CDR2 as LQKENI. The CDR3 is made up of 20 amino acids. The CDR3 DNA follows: TGTGCCAGCTCCCCCACCGGGACAGGACTTCTCAGCTCTGGGGCCAACGGCCTGACTTTC. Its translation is CASSPTGTGLLSSGANGLTF.

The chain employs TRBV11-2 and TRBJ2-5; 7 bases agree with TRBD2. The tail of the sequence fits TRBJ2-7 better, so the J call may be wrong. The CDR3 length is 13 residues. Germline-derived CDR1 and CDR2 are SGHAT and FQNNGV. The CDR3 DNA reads TGTGCCAGCAGCCGGGGGGATTTCTACGAGCAGTACTTC. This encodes CASSRGDFYEQYF.

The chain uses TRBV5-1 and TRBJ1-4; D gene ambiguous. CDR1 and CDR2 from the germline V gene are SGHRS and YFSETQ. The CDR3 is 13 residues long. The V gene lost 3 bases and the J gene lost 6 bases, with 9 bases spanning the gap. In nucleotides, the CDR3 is TGCGCCAGCAGCTCCGGGGAAGATGAAAAACTGTTTTTT. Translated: CASSSGEDEKLFF.

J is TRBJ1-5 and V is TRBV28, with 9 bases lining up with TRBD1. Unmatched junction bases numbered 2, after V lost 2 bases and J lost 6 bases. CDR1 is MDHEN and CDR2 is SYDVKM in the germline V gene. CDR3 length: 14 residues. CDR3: CASSLMGQGQPQHF. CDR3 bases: TGTGCCAGCAGTTTAATGGGACAGGGTCAGCCCCAGCATTTT.

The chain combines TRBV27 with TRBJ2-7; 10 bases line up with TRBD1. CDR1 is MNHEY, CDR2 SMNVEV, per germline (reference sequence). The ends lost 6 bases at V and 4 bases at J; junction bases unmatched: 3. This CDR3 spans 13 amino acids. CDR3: CASRPDRGYEQYF. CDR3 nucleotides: TGTGCCAGCAGACCGGACAGGGGGTACGAGCAGTACTTC.

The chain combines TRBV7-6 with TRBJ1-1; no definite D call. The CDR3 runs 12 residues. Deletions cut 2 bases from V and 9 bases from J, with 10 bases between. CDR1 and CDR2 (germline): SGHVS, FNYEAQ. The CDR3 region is CASSLNSRQAFF. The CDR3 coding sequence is TGTGCCAGCAGCTTAAACAGCCGTCAAGCTTTCTTT.

CDR3 sequence reads: CASSPLRSSEQYF. CDR3 coding DNA: TGTGCCAGCTCCCCCCTGCGATCGTCCGAGCAGTACTTC. V is TRBV18 and J is TRBJ2-5, with D unclear. The closer fit of TRBJ2-7 to the DNA end suggests the J call may be wrong. This CDR3 comprises 13 residues. Germline V lookup: CDR1 KGHSH, CDR2 LQKENI.

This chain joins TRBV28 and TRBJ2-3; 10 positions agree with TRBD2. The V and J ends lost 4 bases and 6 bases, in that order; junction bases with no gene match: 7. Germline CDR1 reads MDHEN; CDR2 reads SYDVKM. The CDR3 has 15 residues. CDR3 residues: CASSYLAGVVDTQYF. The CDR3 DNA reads TGTGCCAGCAGTTACCTAGCGGGAGTAGTGGATACGCAGTATTTT. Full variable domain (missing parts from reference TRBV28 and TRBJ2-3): DVKVTQSSRYLVKRTGEKVFLECVQDMDHENMFWYRQDPGLGLRLIYFSYDVKMKEKGDIPEGYSVSREKKERFSLILESASTNQTSMYLCASSYLAGVVDTQYFGPGTRLTVL.

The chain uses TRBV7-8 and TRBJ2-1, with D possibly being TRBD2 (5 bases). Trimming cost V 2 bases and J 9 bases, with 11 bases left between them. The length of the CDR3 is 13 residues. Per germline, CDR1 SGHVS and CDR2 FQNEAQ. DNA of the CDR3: TGTGCCAGCAGCTTAAGAGGGAGTTTTGAGCAGTTCTTC. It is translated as CASSLRGSFEQFF.

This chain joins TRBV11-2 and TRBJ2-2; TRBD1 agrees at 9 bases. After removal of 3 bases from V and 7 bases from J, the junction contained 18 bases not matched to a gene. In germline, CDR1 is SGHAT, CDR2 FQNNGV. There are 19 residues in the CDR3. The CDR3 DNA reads TGTGCCAGCAGCTTCCCCTTCGAGATACAGGGGGCATCGGTCGGGGAGCTGTTTTTT. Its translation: CASSFPFEIQGASVGELFF.

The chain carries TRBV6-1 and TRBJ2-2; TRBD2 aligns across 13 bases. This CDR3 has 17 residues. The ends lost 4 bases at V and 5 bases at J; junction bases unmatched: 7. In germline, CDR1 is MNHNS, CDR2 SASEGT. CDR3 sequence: CASSGGLAGWGTGELFF. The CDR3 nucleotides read TGTGCCAGCAGTGGGGGACTAGCGGGATGGGGGACCGGGGAGCTGTTTTTT.